What follows are 15 T cell receptor beta chains derived from one specimen sequenced in a study of regulatory T cells in long-lasting Graves disease. Time point denoted: newly diagnosed GD, antithyroid drugs for less than 3 months. PBMC RNA was the source of the TCR library. Construction of TCR beta libraries relied on iRepertoire HTBI primers and on Arm-PCR targeting CDR3 regions. TCRdb itself ran the multiplex PCR reads through MiXCR, one entry per CDR3 protein. The sample lists 200,000 to 250,000 distinct CDR3 sequences; roughly 21% were seen once. Material: peripheral blood mononuclear cells (PBMCs), obtained at new diagnosis, from a patient treated with antithyroid drugs. The receptors shown here come from a female donor with Graves disease.

This chain joins TRBV20-1 and TRBJ2-5; D might be TRBD2 (6 bases). Germline loops: CDR1 DFQATT, CDR2 SNEGSKA (reference sequence). CDR3 length equals 14 residues. Trimming took off 0 bases at V and 5 bases at J, with 13 bases between the two ends. CDR3 DNA sequence: TGCAGTGCTAGAGACCATGGACGGGGGGAGACCCAGTACTTC. It codes for CSARDHGRGETQYF.

This clonotype turned up a few times. The CDR3, as DNA: TGTGCCAGCAGCCACTCGAGCGCCTCACCCCTCCACTTT. It yields the protein CASSHSSASPLHF. J is TRBJ1-6 and V is TRBV14, with D hard to call. V lost 3 bases and J lost 10, with 10 bases in between. Germline V gives CDR1 SGHDN, CDR2 FVKESK. The length of the CDR3 is 13 residues.

This clonotype was detected many times. The CDR3 region is CASSFEGRETQYF. In DNA, the CDR3 is TGTGCCAGCAGTTTCGAGGGACGAGAGACCCAGTACTTC. This chain connects TRBV28 to TRBJ2-5; D possibly uses TRBD1 or TRBD2 (5 bases each). Germline assignment: CDR1 MDHEN and CDR2 SYDVKM. This CDR3 region has 13 residues. Trimming cost V 3 bases and J 4 bases, with 9 bases left between them.

This clonotype was observed at least ten times. The V call is TRBV7-9, the J call TRBJ2-3, with 7 bases that match TRBD1. Germline CDR1 reads SEHNR; CDR2 reads FQNEAQ (reference sequence). With 10 bases clipped from V and 2 bases from J, the junction kept 12 bases outside the gene matches. The CDR3 is 15 residues long. The CDR3 here is CATSTGLLITDTQYF. CDR3 nucleotides: TGTGCCACCTCGACAGGGCTCCTTATCACAGATACGCAGTATTTT.

This clonotype was seen many times. The chain couples TRBV16 to TRBJ2-1; tentatively, D is TRBD1 or TRBD2 (6 bases each). The CDR3 has 13 residues. Germline CDR1 KGHSY, CDR2 FQNENV. Trimming removed 2 bases at V and 8 bases at J, with 10 bases between. As DNA, the CDR3 is TGTGCCAGCAGCCAACGTGGGGGGCATGAGCAGTTCTTC. Translating gives CASSQRGGHEQFF.

This clonotype was counted a single time. A read error may be the cause here, since a much bigger clone is one base away. The chain links TRBV29-1 to TRBJ2-1; D is unclear. V lost 0 bases and J lost 6, with 6 bases in between. The length of the CDR3 is 12 residues. CDR1 and CDR2 (germline): SQVTM, ANQGSEA. The CDR3 protein is CSVEEGINEQFF. The CDR3 nucleotides read TGCAGCGTTGAAGAAGGGATCAATGAGCAGTTCTTC.

Many counts were recorded for this clonotype. The chain has TRBV6-1 and TRBJ1-3, with D possibly TRBD1 on 6 matching bases. This CDR3 comprises 15 residues. CDR1 and CDR2 (germline): MNHNS, SASEGT. V dropped 5 bases and J dropped 1 base, with 12 bases sitting between them. CDR3 DNA sequence: TGTGCCAGCAGTCCTGGACAGTCTTCTGGAAACACCATATATTTT. It encodes CASSPGQSSGNTIYF.

This clonotype was seen at least ten times. The V gene is TRBV19, the J gene TRBJ1-2; D is unclear. Germline CDR1 is LNHDA and CDR2 is SQIVND (reference sequence). The V end lost 0 bases, the J end lost 1 base, and 6 bases lay between the germline ends. The CDR3 spans 14 residues. As DNA, the CDR3 is TGTGCCAGTAGTATAGATAACAATAACTATGGCTACACCTTC. Translation: CASSIDNNNYGYTF. The full variable domain, in which reference TRBV19 and TRBJ1-2 provide the parts outside the CDR3, is DGGITQSPKYLFRKEGQNVTLSCEQNLNHDAMYWYRQDPGQGLRLIYYSQIVNDFQKGDIAEGYSVSREKKESFPLTVTSAQKNPTAFYLCASSIDNNNYGYTFGSGTRLTVV.

This clonotype showed up just a few times. This rearrangement joins TRBV9 to TRBJ1-6; perhaps TRBD1 as D (6 bases). Germline loops: CDR1 SGDLS, CDR2 YYNGEE. The CDR3 spans 16 residues. V gave up 4 bases and J gave up 2 bases, with 13 bases separating them. The CDR3 nucleotides are TGTGCCAGCAGCATACGGGACACCACCTATAATTCACCCCTCCACTTT. Residues: CASSIRDTTYNSPLHF.

This clonotype was found many times. This chain connects TRBV7-2 to TRBJ2-5, with unresolved D. Germline CDR1 and CDR2: SGHTA and FQGNSA. The CDR3 contains 12 residues. Trimming took off 4 bases at V and 0 bases at J, with 3 bases between the two ends. CDR3 residues: CASSWDQETQYF. CDR3 DNA sequence: TGTGCCAGCAGCTGGGACCAAGAGACCCAGTACTTC. Full variable domain (rest looked up from reference TRBV7-2 and TRBJ2-5): GAGVSQSPSNKVTEKGKDVELRCDPISGHTALYWYRQSLGQGLEFLIYFQGNSAPDKSGLPSDRFSAERTGGSVSTLTIQRTQQEDSAVYLCASSWDQETQYFGPGTRLLVL.

This clonotype occurred many times. This chain connects TRBV7-9 to TRBJ1-1; 12 positions match TRBD1. Trimming cost V 5 bases and J 2 bases; bases outside gene matches: 6. From germline, CDR1 is SEHNR and CDR2 FQNEAQ (reference sequence). This CDR3 comprises 16 residues. The DNA of the CDR3 is TGTGCCAGCAGCCACCGGGACAGGGGGCTTAACACTGAAGCTTTCTTT. Protein product: CASSHRDRGLNTEAFF.

This clonotype was recorded at least ten times. The chain employs TRBV9 and TRBJ2-7; weak D call: TRBD2 (6 bases). The CDR3 consists of 15 residues. Trimming shortened V by 3 bases and J by 0 bases, and 13 bases separated the two germline ends. Germline CDR1 SGDLS, CDR2 YYNGEE. In DNA, the CDR3 is TGTGCCAGCAGCGCCTCTGGGCGGGGCTCCTACGAGCAGTACTTC. Its translation: CASSASGRGSYEQYF. Full variable domain (rest looked up from reference TRBV9 and TRBJ2-7): DSGVTQTPKHLITATGQRVTLRCSPRSGDLSVYWYQQSLDQGLQFLIQYYNGEERAKGNILERFSAQQFPDLHSELNLSSLELGDSALYFCASSASGRGSYEQYFGPGTRLTVT.

This clonotype has ten or more counts. The V and J genes are TRBV28 and TRBJ1-4; D might be TRBD1 (5 bases). Looked up from germline, CDR1 is MDHEN and CDR2 is SYDVKM. Trimming pared 5 bases from V and 12 bases from J, leaving 28 bases between. There are 17 residues in the CDR3. The CDR3 nucleotides read TGTGCCAGCAGTGCCCCTCGGGGGGTTGTCCGAGCTAAGGAACTGTTTTTT. Amino acids: CASSAPRGVVRAKELFF.

There are many counts of this clonotype. V usage is TRBV24-1 and J usage is TRBJ2-1; D not certain. Germline V gene data show CDR1 as KGHDR and CDR2 as SFDVKD. The CDR3 contains 11 residues. Deletions cut 8 bases from V and 13 bases from J, with 14 bases between. The CDR3: CATIKDGLQFF. As DNA, the CDR3 is TGTGCCACCATTAAGGACGGTTTACAGTTCTTC.

This clonotype was observed many times. The V call is TRBV6-5, the J call TRBJ2-1; the D gene could be TRBD1 or TRBD2 (5 bases each). Germline V CDR1 and CDR2: MNHEY, SVGAGI. Trimming shortened V by 2 bases and J by 8 bases, and 13 bases separated the two germline ends. This CDR3 spans 14 amino acids. The CDR3, as DNA: TGTGCCAGCAGTTACCGGGACCTTCTGGATGAGCAGTTCTTC. Translated, it gives CASSYRDLLDEQFF.